One TCR beta chain is described in this entry. This CDR3 comprises 15 residues. V dropped 1 base and J dropped 7; count of bases not matched to a gene: 7. The germline CDR1 and CDR2 sequences are SGHRS and YFSETQ. This entry belongs to a study of T cells after yellow fever vaccination. TCRdb reanalysed the 5' RACE reads using MiXCR and keeps one entry per CDR3 protein. The repertoire holds hundreds of thousands of distinct CDR3 sequences, with approximately 13% as singletons. This chain uses TRBV5-1 with TRBJ2-7; 11 bases fit TRBD2. This sequence originates from a man aged 25-40 years who received the YFV17D yellow fever vaccine. This specimen was PBMCs, taken on the day of the yellow fever booster vaccination. This CDR3 is CASSLMTSGIREQYF. CDR3 DNA sequence: TGCGCCAGCAGCTTGATGACTAGCGGGATTCGAGAGCAGTACTTC.